The T cell receptor beta chain described here comes from a study of a mutant IDH1 vaccine in newly diagnosed glioma. Overall study context: The first vaccination came 4-6 weeks after radiotherapy alone, or with temozolomide cycles. Patients previously underwent radiotherapy, temozolomide, or both, and most underwent both. Treated patients showed a male proportion of approximately 60%, a female proportion of about 40%, and a mean age of around 39 years.

V lost 2 bases and J 3 bases, leaving 19 bases between the germline ends. The CDR3 length is 18 residues. Looked up from germline, CDR1 is SGHDN and CDR2 is FVKESK. As concerns this clone: Its antigen is as yet unknown.

Measured with immunoSEQ multiplex PCR; TCRdb has only the in-frame clones, and not every one. The sample consists of about 32,000 clones, around 80% of them appearing once. Time point noted: week 35, safety follow-up. The investigators gave 300 ug of mutant IDH1 20-mer peptide in each vaccine dose, together with topical imiquimod. Patients underwent eight vaccinations, which took place in weeks 1, 3, 5, 7, 11, 15, 19 and 23. The gene calls are TRBV14 and TRBJ2-2; D is unclear. The sample was PBMCs, taken from a glioma patient whose treatment included an IDH1 peptide vaccine. The sequence was collected from a woman between 40 and 50 years old with glioma. The CDR3: CASSQTSLQDPYTGELFF. For the CDR3, the DNA is TGTGCCAGCAGCCAAACGTCGCTCCAGGACCCTTACACCGGGGAGCTGTTTTTT.